This T cell receptor (beta chain) was recorded in a study of quantifying T cell responses using KT2 cells. Study background: cDNA was made from DNase-treated RNA using alpha and beta constant primers. A predetermined fluorescence threshold ended the second PCR, run as a qPCR.

An oligo carrying a UMI was ligated to the cDNA 3' end. First-round PCR used four to five cycles and beta primers RC1.1 and RC1.2 covering TRBC1 and TRBC2. Starting with the second PCR, alpha and beta TCR chains went through separate processing. TCRdb analysed the UMI-ligation and nested PCR reads with MiXCR anew, one entry per CDR3 protein. The data show around 56,000 distinct CDR3 sequences, roughly an eighth seen once. Known numbers of the T cell clone KT2 were added to PBMC. This clonotype appeared a few times. Antigen specificity is unknown. Notes on the study in general: Even the lowest spike-in, about one KT2 cell per 100,000 PBMC, yielded detectable KT2 sequences.

The V gene's germline CDR1 is LGHNA and CDR2 YNFKEQ. The trim removed 4 bases at V and 5 bases at J, leaving 11 bases unmatched. The CDR3 extends over 16 amino acids. V gene TRBV4-2 combines with J gene TRBJ2-7, with 10 bases aligning to TRBD2. The sequenced material came from PBMCs spiked with cells of the T cell clone KT2. This clonotype was sampled from a human donor. The chain's CDR3 is CASSRLRTSGPNEQYF. The CDR3 region has the DNA TGTGCCAGCAGCCGCCTACGGACTAGCGGTCCGAACGAGCAGTACTTC.